This is a list of T cell receptor beta chains from one sample in a study of OX40 agonist ivuxolimab in advanced cancers. The protocol was immunoSEQ multiplex PCR, while the TCRdb copy is restricted to in-frame clones and leaves out a portion. The sample holds about 73,000 clones, about 92% seen once. The specimen was CD4+ or CD8+ T cells sorted from blood, collected in a trial of the OX40 agonist ivuxolimab. These TCRs come from an adult with an advanced solid tumor such as melanoma, head and neck, liver or kidney cancer. The CDR3 runs from the conserved cysteine through the conserved F or W. The order of the fields is D gene, clone size, J gene, V gene, CDR3 DNA, CDR3 protein. A D gene is named only where the DNA matches it firmly. Size is omitted from some rows. Given values are once, few, many or a class for expanded clones.

TRBD1 once TRBJ2-5 TRBV7-9 TGTGCCAGCAGCTTTGCCCCGGGACAGCAAGAGACCCAGTACTTC CASSFAPGQQETQYF
NA NA TRBJ2-7 TRBV4-1 TGCGCCAGCAGCTATAGCAGCGGGCCCTACGAGCAGTACTTC CASSYSSGPYEQYF
NA once TRBJ2-7 TRBV7-9 TGTGCCAGCAGCCTCAGGGTACACGAGCAGTACTTC CASSLRVHEQYF
NA NA TRBJ2-1 TRBV27 TGTGCCAGCAGTTTATCCGCAGGACCTGAGCAGTTCTTC CASSLSAGPEQFF
NA NA TRBJ2-7 TRBV13 TGTGCCAGCAGCTCCCATAGATACGAGCAGTACTTC CASSSHRYEQYF
TRBD1 NA TRBJ1-1 TRBV5-5 TGTGCCAGCAGCTTGGGGACAGGGGGGAACACTGAAGCTTTCTTT CASSLGTGGNTEAFF
NA NA TRBJ2-3 TRBV18 TGTGCCAGCTCACCATCGGTAGGGTTCACTTCTAGCACAGATACGCAGTATTTT CASSPSVGFTSSTDTQYF
NA NA TRBJ2-7 TRBV28 TGTGCCAGCATTCCTGGGCGCGAGGGGAGGAGCTCCTACGAGCAGTACTTC CASIPGREGRSSYEQYF
NA NA TRBJ1-1 TRBV6-1 TGTGCCAGCAAGGAGGGTTTCCTGAACACTGAAGCTTTCTTT CASKEGFLNTEAFF
NA NA TRBJ2-5 TRBV6-6 TGTGCCAGCAGTTACTCGGGTGGCAGGGGAGAGACCCAGTACTTC CASSYSGGRGETQYF
NA NA TRBJ2-3 TRBV5-4 TGTGCCAGCAGCAGCGGTATGGAGGCAGATACGCAGTATTTT CASSSGMEADTQYF
NA NA TRBJ2-7 TRBV27 TGTGCCAGCGGATTAGCGACCTACGAGCAGTACTTC CASGLATYEQYF
NA NA TRBJ1-1 TRBV10-3 TGTGCCATCAGGTCATGGAACACTGAAGCTTTCTTT CAIRSWNTEAFF
NA NA TRBJ2-7 TRBV13 TGTGCCAGCAGCTTAGGGGGGGCCCGAACCTACGAGCAGTACTTC CASSLGGARTYEQYF
NA once TRBJ2-5 TRBV6-5 TGTGCCAGCAGTTACTCCGGGACCCGGGAGACCCAGTACTTC CASSYSGTRETQYF
NA NA TRBJ2-2 TRBV12-5 TGTGCTAGCCGGGACCGGGACACCGGGGAGCTGTTTTTT CASRDRDTGELFF
TRBD1 few TRBJ1-6 TRBV2 TGTGCCAGCATCACCCGGACAGGGGGATATAATTCACCCCTCCACTTT CASITRTGGYNSPLHF
NA NA TRBJ2-7 TRBV4-1 TGCGCCAGCAGCCAAGATCAATCTTTATCGGCCTTGGAGCAGTACTTC CASSQDQSLSALEQYF
NA NA TRBJ1-1 TRBV27 TGTGCCAGCAGTTTATATGGCAGGGCAAACACTGAAGCTTTCTTT CASSLYGRANTEAFF
NA NA TRBJ2-7 TRBV11-2 TGTGCCAGCAGCTACCCAGACAGCTCTCCCTACGAGCAGTACTTC CASSYPDSSPYEQYF
NA NA TRBJ2-5 TRBV14 TGTGCCAGCAGCCAAGCTTGGGGGGGCGTCGGGACCCAGTACTTC CASSQAWGGVGTQYF
TRBD2 NA TRBJ2-7 TRBV4-2 TGTGCCAGCAGCCAAGGTACGGGGGGACTCACCTACGAGCAGTACTTC CASSQGTGGLTYEQYF
TRBD1 once TRBJ2-7 TRBV15 TGTGCCACCAGCAGGGGGACAGGGGGCGAGCAGTACTTC CATSRGTGGEQYF
NA NA TRBJ1-1 TRBV10-3 TGTGCCATCAGTGAGTTCTGGGGCGGGGACACTGAAGCTTTCTTT CAISEFWGGDTEAFF
NA NA TRBJ2-5 TRBV5-6 TGTGCCAGCAGCTTGGCGGGGGCGGTGGAGACCCAGTACTTC CASSLAGAVETQYF
NA NA TRBJ2-7 TRBV2 TGTGCCAGCAGTGCTCCCGGGGCGCTAACCTACGAGCAGTACTTC CASSAPGALTYEQYF
NA NA TRBJ2-5 TRBV29-1 TGCAGCGTTGAAATGGAGACCCAGTACTTC CSVEMETQYF
NA NA TRBJ1-6 TRBV29-1 TGCAGCGTTGAAGTCGGTGGGCTTCGTTGTTCACCCCTCCACTTT CSVEVGGLRCSPLHF
NA NA TRBJ2-3 TRBV7-6 TGTGCCAGCAGCTTAGTCACGATCCGGTCCGATACGCAGTATTTT CASSLVTIRSDTQYF
NA NA TRBJ1-1 TRBV9 TGTGCCAGCAGCGTGTCGGGTACTGAAGCTTTCTTT CASSVSGTEAFF
TRBD1 NA TRBJ2-7 TRBV27 TGTGCCAGCAGTTTATCTACAGGGGGCTACGAGCAGTACTTC CASSLSTGGYEQYF
TRBD2 NA TRBJ2-1 TRBV5-1 TGCGCCAGCAGCTTGGCACTAGCGGGGGGGCCTGCCAGGGATGAGCAGTTCTTC CASSLALAGGPARDEQFF
TRBD2 NA TRBJ2-3 TRBV6-1 TGTGCCAGCAGTGCCCGGACTAGCGGGGGCACAGATACGCAGTATTTT CASSARTSGGTDTQYF
TRBD1 NA TRBJ1-5 TRBV19 TGTGCCAGCAGAACGACAGGGATAAATCAGCCCCAGCATTTT CASRTTGINQPQHF
NA NA TRBJ1-1 TRBV21-1 TGTGCCAGCAGCAAAGCGAGGAGGGGGATTTGCACTGAAGCTTTCTTT CASSKARRGICTEAFF
NA NA TRBJ1-2 TRBV25-1 TGTGCCAGCAGTATGAGGGGGTTCTATGGCTACACCTTC CASSMRGFYGYTF
NA medium-sized TRBJ1-5 TRBV5-1 TGCGCCAGCTCCTTGGACGGGGCCTATAGCAATCAGCCCCAGCATTTT CASSLDGAYSNQPQHF
TRBD2 NA TRBJ2-7 TRBV11-1 TGTGCCAGCAGCTTACCAGCGGGGGCCCCCTACGAGCAGTACTTC CASSLPAGAPYEQYF
TRBD2 NA TRBJ2-2 TRBV7-2 TGTGCCAGCAGTTCCGGACTAGCGGGGGGGCCGAGCGGGGAGCTGTTTTTT CASSSGLAGGPSGELFF
TRBD1 NA TRBJ2-2 TRBV7-9 TGTGCCAGCAGCCCCGGACAGGGTAACACCGGGGAGCTGTTTTTT CASSPGQGNTGELFF
NA NA TRBJ2-3 TRBV19 TGTGCCAGTCACGGACTTTTACTCGTCCCGTATTTT CASHGLLLVPYF
NA NA TRBJ1-1 TRBV7-9 TGTGCCAGCAGCGCAGCGGGACGAAATTCTTTCTTT CASSAAGRNSFF